The 13 T cell receptor beta chains presented below share a single source sample, sequenced in a study of cytomegalovirus exposure and HLA in healthy donors. It was with 60 Vbeta and 13 Jbeta primers that the PCR ran. Profiled with immunoSEQ multiplex PCR; TCRdb holds only in-frame clones, not every one. The table records 120,000 to 150,000 clones, about three quarters of them present only once. The specimen was PBMCs. All receptors come from a male donor in good health and CMV-seropositive.

The J gene is TRBJ2-1, the V gene TRBV30; 12 bases fit TRBD2. After removal of 1 base from V and 1 base from J, the junction contained 2 bases not matched to a gene. The CDR3 is made up of 16 amino acids. Germline loops: CDR1 GTSNPN, CDR2 SVGIG (reference sequence). The CDR3 sequence: CAWSAGTSGSYNEQFF. The CDR3 region has the DNA TGTGCCTGGAGTGCCGGGACTAGCGGGTCCTACAATGAGCAGTTCTTC.

The chain carries TRBV7-2 and TRBJ1-3; 7 nucleotides agree with TRBD1. Germline V gene data show CDR1 as SGHTA and CDR2 as FQGNSA. V trimming: 1 base; J trimming: 4 bases; junction bases outside the gene matches: 4. The length of the CDR3 is 15 residues. CDR3 nucleotides: TGTGCCAGCAGCTTAGTTACAGGGGAGGGAAACACCATATATTTT. Translation: CASSLVTGEGNTIYF.

The rearrangement links TRBV4-3 to TRBJ2-1; 8 nucleotides agree with TRBD1. The CDR3 spans 16 residues. J was trimmed by 4 bases and V by 1 base; bases with no gene match: 6. The germline V gene encodes CDR1 LGHNA and CDR2 YSLEER. CDR3 bases: TGCGCCAGCAGCCAAGCGCTGGGACAGGAATACAATGAGCAGTTCTTC. This gives the protein CASSQALGQEYNEQFF.

The sample holds a few counts of this clone. This chain links TRBV5-6 with TRBJ1-1; D is unresolved. V shed 6 bases and J shed 0 bases, with 18 bases lying between them. Per germline, CDR1 SGHDT and CDR2 YYEEEE. The CDR3 loop spans 16 amino acids. The CDR3 region has the DNA TGTGCCAGCACCCTTCGACCCACAGTTATGAACACTGAAGCTTTCTTT. Residues: CASTLRPTVMNTEAFF.

The sample holds a few counts of this clone. CDR3 nucleotides: TGCGCCAGCAGCCAAGATCCGCCCCCAGGAACCTACAATGAGCAGTTCTTC. Protein product: CASSQDPPPGTYNEQFF. This sequence joins TRBV4-1 and TRBJ2-1; no clear D gene. Looked up from germline, CDR1 is MGHRA and CDR2 is YSYEKL. The length of the CDR3 is 17 residues. Trimming removed 0 bases at V and 2 bases at J, with 14 bases between.

The chain combines TRBV2 with TRBJ1-4; 9 bases are shared with TRBD1. V lost 6 bases and J lost 8; bases outside the gene matches: 13. In germline, CDR1 is SNHLY, CDR2 FYNNEI. The CDR3 length is 16 residues. CDR3 nucleotides: TGTGCCAGCAGCGACGGGGGACAGGGTATTTTAGAAAAACTGTTTTTT. It codes for CASSDGGQGILEKLFF.

This clone occurred once. The V and J genes are TRBV5-1 and TRBJ2-1; 10 bases agree with TRBD2. Germline CDR1 SGHRS, CDR2 YFSETQ. This CDR3 is 16 amino acids long. With V trimmed by 0 bases and J by 4 bases, 4 bases remained unmatched. CDR3 in amino acids: CASSLGSSGGYNEQFF. Written as DNA, the CDR3 is TGCGCCAGCAGCTTGGGCTCTAGCGGGGGTTACAATGAGCAGTTCTTC.

The sample holds one count of this clone. This sequence joins TRBV27 and TRBJ1-1; D gene ambiguous. V lost 8 bases and J 6 bases, leaving 25 bases between the germline ends. Looked up from germline, CDR1 is MNHEY and CDR2 is SMNVEV (reference sequence). The CDR3 has 16 residues. CDR3 protein: CASAQKNRVRSSEAFF. In nucleotides, the CDR3 is TGTGCCAGCGCCCAGAAGAACAGAGTAAGAAGCTCTGAAGCTTTCTTT.

The chain links TRBV15 to TRBJ2-7; no reliable D call. This CDR3 spans 13 amino acids. V lost 0 bases to trimming and J lost 3 bases, with 6 bases between them. In germline, CDR1 is LNHNV, CDR2 YYDKDF (reference sequence). The CDR3 sequence: CATSRDLLYEQYF. The CDR3 bases are TGTGCCACCAGCAGAGACCTCCTCTACGAGCAGTACTTC.

This clone was counted only a few times. This chain uses TRBV7-9 with TRBJ1-1; 8 bases are a match to TRBD1. Trimming removed 4 bases from V and 5 bases from J; junction bases left unmatched: 6. This CDR3 is 14 amino acids long. In germline, CDR1 is SEHNR, CDR2 FQNEAQ (reference sequence). CDR3 nucleotide sequence: TGTGCCAGCAGCTGGGACAGGCCGGGAACTGAAGCTTTCTTT. This codes for CASSWDRPGTEAFF.

The chain is built from TRBV2 and TRBJ1-1; D unresolved. CDR3 length: 11 amino acids. V gave up 5 bases and J gave up 3 bases, with 4 bases separating them. The germline gives CDR1 SNHLY, CDR2 FYNNEI. In DNA, the CDR3 is TGTGCCAGCAGTCGAGACACTGAAGCTTTCTTT. Amino acid sequence: CASSRDTEAFF.

In regard to this clone: In the same sample, other DNA sequences code for this CDR3. The J gene is TRBJ1-1, the V gene TRBV12-5; 8 bases agree with TRBD1. The CDR3 consists of 14 residues. Germline assignment: CDR1 LGHNT and CDR2 FRNRAP. V was clipped by 5 bases and J by 5 bases; unmatched bases: 7. CDR3 sequence: CASGLQGAGTEAFF. DNA for the CDR3: TGTGCTAGTGGTCTCCAGGGGGCTGGTACTGAAGCTTTCTTT.

The V and J genes are TRBV7-6 and TRBJ2-5; D is uncertain. Germline loops: CDR1 SGHVS, CDR2 FNYEAQ. The CDR3 is 15 amino acids. V was cut by 1 base and J by 3 bases, with 12 bases left in between. CDR3 region: CASSLGLAVKETQYF. The CDR3 DNA follows: TGTGCCAGCAGCTTAGGGTTGGCGGTTAAAGAGACCCAGTACTTC.